Shown below are 7 T cell receptor beta chains from a single sample sequenced in a study of CD8+ T cells in alopecia areata. Isolated RNA was reverse transcribed into cDNA used as the sequencing template. Only in-frame clones appear in the TCRdb table, and some are missing; sequencing was by immunoSEQ multiplex PCR. The repertoire consists of around 18,000 clones, none detected only once. Sorting used CD4, CD8alpha, NKG2D, NKG2ACE and other markers on pooled cutaneous lymph node cells. The sequenced material came from CD8+ T cells sorted from a lymph node. The receptors were gathered from a C3H/HeJ mouse with alopecia areata. These mice share the MHC haplotype H2-k.

Many counts were recorded for this clone. The gene names given are mouse names. The CDR3 end is not reached by the read, which stops 4 residues before it; the germline J gene fills it in. The chain uses TRBV13-3 and TRBJ2-5; 7 bases fit TRBD2. The CDR3 runs to 14 residues. Germline loops: CDR1 NNHDY, CDR2 SYVADS. The sequenced CDR3 bases are TGTGCCAGCAGTGATTTGGGGGGACGAGAC. Its translation is CASSDLGGRD. The entire CDR3 is CASSDLGGRDTQYF.

This clone came up many times. The gene names here belong to mouse. The read ends 4 residues before the CDR3 terminus; that terminus is restored from the germline J gene. The genes are TRBV19 and TRBJ1-4; D may be TRBD1 (6 bases). Trimming stripped 5 bases from V and 0 bases from J, with 11 bases between. In germline, CDR1 is FNHDT, CDR2 SITEND (reference sequence). The CDR3 covers 15 residues. The CDR3 reads CASSLGTISNERLFF. CDR3 DNA, as far as it was read: TGTGCCAGCAGCCTCGGGACAATTTCCAACGAA.

Regarding this clone: The gene names given are mouse names. The sequenced fragment ends 4 residues before the CDR3 boundary, so the rest is inferred from the germline J gene. The chain carries TRBV13-3 and TRBJ2-5; a possible D gene is TRBD2 (5 bases). This CDR3 region has 12 residues. Germline CDR1 and CDR2: NNHDY and SYVADS. The DNA read from the CDR3 is TGTGCCAGCAGTGACTGGGAAGAC. It specifies CASSDWED. The entire CDR3 protein is CASSDWEDTQYF. The full variable domain, with the rest looked up from reference TRBV13-3 and TRBJ2-5, is EAAVTQSPRSKVAVTGGKVTLSCHQTNNHDYMYWYRQDTGHGLRLIHYSYVADSTEKGDIPDGYKASRPSQENFSLILELASLSQTAVYFCASSDWEDTQYFGPGTRLLVL.

On this clone: These gene names are mouse names. The read ends 4 residues early relative to the CDR3; the germline J gene fills the gap. The chain is built from TRBV19 and TRBJ2-7; 11 nucleotides align to TRBD1. The CDR3 runs 13 residues. Looked up from germline, CDR1 is FNHDT and CDR2 is SITEND (reference sequence). The CDR3 is CASSRDRGNEQYF. The CDR3 bases that were read are TGTGCCAGCAGTCGGGACAGGGGGAAT.

The table lists this clone with a few counts. Gene names denote mouse genes. Read sequence stops 4 residues before the CDR3 end, and the germline J gene provides the missing end. The chain employs TRBV14 and TRBJ1-4; no firm D call. Trimming pared 4 bases from V and 1 base from J, leaving 8 bases between. The CDR3 contains 14 residues. The germline CDR1 and CDR2 sequences are SGHDT and FRDEAV. The CDR3 region is CASSAPDSNERLFF. The sequenced CDR3 bases are TGTGCCAGCAGTGCCCCAGATTCCAACGAA.

This clone was seen ten or more times. Mouse names are used for the genes. The read terminates 4 residues ahead of where the CDR3 ends, so the germline J gene completes it. V is TRBV1 and J is TRBJ1-4; TRBD1 agrees at 8 bases. This CDR3 spans 14 amino acids. Trimming at V came to 6 bases and at J to 0 bases, leaving 0 bases not matched to a gene. Germline CDR1 and CDR2: NSQYPW and LRSPGD (reference sequence). The sequenced part of the CDR3 DNA is TGCACCTGCAGGGACAGGGTTTCCAACGAA. It codes for CTCRDRVSNE. The complete CDR3 protein is CTCRDRVSNERLFF.

This clone was recorded at least ten times. Gene names refer to mouse genes. The sequenced fragment ends 4 residues before the CDR3 boundary, so the rest is inferred from the germline J gene. The chain carries TRBV17 and TRBJ2-3; 11 bases align to TRBD2. After removal of 1 base from V and 0 bases from J, the junction contained 3 bases not matched to a gene. The length of the CDR3 is 17 residues. Germline V gene lookup returns CDR1 MNHDT and CDR2 YYDKIL. CDR3 sequence: CASSRGTGGTSAETLYF. CDR3 bases read: TGTGCTAGCAGTAGAGGGACTGGGGGGACTAGTGCAGAA.